This T cell receptor beta chain originates from a study of CD8 T cells in ankylosing spondylitis. MiXCR was run by TCRdb on the 5' RACE reads, yielding one entry per CDR3 protein. The table shows 30,000 to 45,000 distinct CDR3 sequences, with roughly 3.1% occurring only once. This clonotype showed up many times. The junction had 12 bases not matched to a gene; V was cut back by 4 bases and J by 7 bases. Germline V lookup: CDR1 SGDLS, CDR2 YYNGEE. The CDR3 totals 17 residues. This chain joins TRBV9 and TRBJ2-3; the match to TRBD2 covers 13 bases. Sequencing was done on a sample of blood, either unsorted or a sorted T cell fraction (not recorded which). This receptor was taken from a male donor with ankylosing spondylitis or in good health (not recorded which). CDR3 DNA sequence: TGTGCCAGCAGCCCGACTCCGGGACTAGCGGGGACGAATACGCAGTATTTT. Residues: CASSPTPGLAGTNTQYF.